This T cell receptor beta chain was recorded in a study of blood T cell repertoires in COVID-19. Study context: Researchers got acute and convalescent COVID-19 samples from the United States, Italy and Spain. PBMCs, B-cell-depleted T cells, or T cells were the source of the cDNA or gDNA that made up the material.

As processed by the authors: Cell counts per sample came from amplifying reference gene primers. Sequenced by immunoSEQ multiplex PCR; TCRdb stores in-frame clones only, minus some. Clonal size and the V and J genes are those of that table, whereas D and trimming came from the DNA. The sample comprises roughly 180,000 clones, around 74% of which are singletons, and 8% to 8.5% rests with the top ten. Followed over time, Seattle patients had been enrolled while infection was active. The sample holds a few counts of this clone. This CDR3 comprises 17 residues. Germline V lookup: CDR1 SGHRS, CDR2 YFSETQ. V lost 0 bases to trimming and J lost 0 bases, with 15 bases between them.

Specimen: peripheral blood. The chain couples TRBV5-1 to TRBJ1-1, with D possibly TRBD1 on 6 matching bases. This sequence was found in a woman in her fifties or sixties with COVID-19, enrolled during active disease. The CDR3 region is CASSLDTGTPLNTEAFF. As DNA, the CDR3 is TGCGCCAGCAGCTTGGATACAGGGACCCCCCTGAACACTGAAGCTTTCTTT.